The T cell receptor (beta chain) described here comes from a study of esophageal squamous cell carcinoma under preoperative chemotherapy. Across the study: Both tumor-infiltrating lymphocytes and peripheral blood T cells were profiled. The study's findings and limits: Peripheral T cells showed a significant TCR diversity increase after chemotherapy, unlike tumor-infiltrating lymphocytes. Post-treatment tumor-infiltrating lymphocytes appeared partly derived from peripheral T cells migrating into the tumor. After paclitaxel-nedaplatin, abundant clones were more likely to contract than amplify.

Remarks on this clonotype: Its matching antigen is unknown.

Time point defined: before preoperative PTX-NDP chemotherapy. TCRdb reprocessed the PCR reads via MiXCR and lists one record per CDR3 protein. The data show 13,000 or so distinct CDR3 sequences, around half seen once. This material was obtained from a patient given preoperative chemotherapy. This clonotype was obtained from a human donor with esophageal squamous cell carcinoma. The donor label of this sample is uncertain.

The CDR3 sequence: CASSEREGGNEQFF. The CDR3 nucleotides are TGTGCCAGCAGTGAACGGGAGGGCGGGAATGAGCAGTTCTTC. This sequence joins TRBV6-1 and TRBJ2-3; 8 bases fit TRBD2. The end of the DNA is better explained by TRBJ2-1, so the J call may be wrong. The CDR3 is made up of 14 amino acids. Per germline, CDR1 MNHNS and CDR2 SASEGT.